This TCR beta chain stems from a study of technical replicates of blood from a few donors. Generated by immunoSEQ multiplex PCR, the TCRdb table keeps only in-frame clones and is missing some. The profile shows around 69,000 clones, 88% of them singletons. Germline V gene data show CDR1 as MNHNS and CDR2 as SASEGT. V was shortened by 0 bases and J by 10 bases, with 22 bases between the two germline ends. CDR3 size: 17 residues. The receptor comes from a human donor in good health. Some clones in this sample may be carry-over from other donors' samples. The sequencing input was PBMCs. The rearrangement links TRBV6-1 to TRBJ2-1; D is perhaps TRBD2 (6 bases). Written as DNA, the CDR3 is TGTGCCAGCAGTGAAGCGCTTCTTGTTTGGGCCGCGGGGGAGCAGTTCTTC. As protein: CASSEALLVWAAGEQFF.